This T cell receptor beta chain was observed in a study of Ad26.COV2.S vaccination and SARS-CoV-2 variants. Study at large: The donor belonged to the COV1001 Ad26.COV2.S trial arm. Study-wide findings and caveats: Reportedly, spike-specific CD8+ and CD4+ T cell responses achieved substantial breadth once vaccination had taken place.

This clone was detected only once. What it binds is not known. The CDR3 length is 18 residues. V lost 4 bases and J 4 bases, leaving 26 bases between the germline ends. The germline CDR1 and CDR2 sequences are SGHDN and FVKESK. Treatment in this sample: some 19 received Ad26.COV2.S at low or high dose, single or two shots; 5 received placebo; per-sample allocation not given. Material that was analyzed had been drawn on day 63 after the first vaccine or placebo injection. Produced via immunoSEQ multiplex PCR; TCRdb's table is partial and in-frame only. The profile shows about 480,000 clones, roughly 85% of them singletons.

This receptor was obtained from a person between 18 and 65 years old who received the Ad26.COV2.S COVID-19 vaccine or a placebo. Sequencing was performed on peripheral blood, taken in a trial of Ad26.COV2.S vaccine versus placebo. The J gene is TRBJ2-7, the V gene TRBV14; a possible D gene is TRBD2 (5 bases). This CDR3 is CASSRRPNRNLDVYEQYF. The CDR3 DNA reads TGTGCCAGCAGCCGGAGGCCAAATAGAAACCTTGATGTATACGAGCAGTACTTC.